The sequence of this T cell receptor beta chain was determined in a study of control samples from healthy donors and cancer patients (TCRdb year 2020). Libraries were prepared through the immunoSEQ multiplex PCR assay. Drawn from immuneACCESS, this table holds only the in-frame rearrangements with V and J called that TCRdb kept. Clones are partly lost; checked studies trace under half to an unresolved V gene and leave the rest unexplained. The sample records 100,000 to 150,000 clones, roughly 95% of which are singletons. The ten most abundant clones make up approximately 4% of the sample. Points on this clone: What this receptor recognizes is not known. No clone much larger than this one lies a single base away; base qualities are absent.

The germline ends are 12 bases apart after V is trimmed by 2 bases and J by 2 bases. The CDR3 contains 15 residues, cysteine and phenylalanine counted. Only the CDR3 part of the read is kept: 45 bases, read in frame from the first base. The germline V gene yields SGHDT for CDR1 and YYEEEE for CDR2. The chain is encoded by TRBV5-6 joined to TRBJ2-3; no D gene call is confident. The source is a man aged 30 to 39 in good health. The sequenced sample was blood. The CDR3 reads CASSFVGPVTDTQYF. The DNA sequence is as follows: TGTGCCAGCAGCTTTGTTGGTCCGGTCACAGATACGCAGTATTTT.